Below are 21 T cell receptor beta chains sequenced from a single sample in a study of shared clonotypes between healthy human individuals. Only in-frame clones appear in the TCRdb table, and some are missing; sequencing was by immunoSEQ multiplex PCR. The sample consists of fewer than 1.6 million clones, less than 99% of them appearing once. The sample was naive CD4+ T cells sorted from blood. Subset in this sample: CD45RA+ positively selected. The receptors were sampled from a man aged 30 to 45 in good health.

The chain recombines TRBV4-3 with TRBJ2-7; 7 bases fit TRBD2. This CDR3 contains 15 residues. J gave up 2 bases and V 0 bases, and 4 bases lay outside the gene matches. Germline CDR1 reads LGHNA; CDR2 reads YSLEER. DNA of the CDR3: TGCGCCAGCAGCCAAGACCTAGCGGAGCCCTACGAGCAGTACTTC. Protein sequence: CASSQDLAEPYEQYF.

Of note for this clone: Different DNA sequences within this sample yield the same CDR3. This rearrangement joins TRBV5-4 to TRBJ2-4; D not certain. The V and J ends lost 2 bases and 0 bases respectively, with 6 bases between them. This CDR3 contains 14 residues. CDR1 and CDR2 from the germline V gene are SGHNT and YYREEE (reference sequence). CDR3 nucleotide sequence: TGTGCCAGCAGCTTAGAACTAGCCAAAAACATTCAGTACTTC. Its protein product is CASSLELAKNIQYF. Combining the CDR3 with reference TRBV5-4 and TRBJ2-4 gives the whole variable domain ETGVTQSPTHLIKTRGQQVTLRCSSQSGHNTVSWYQQALGQGPQFIFQYYREEENGRGNFPPRFSGLQFPNYSSELNVNALELDDSALYLCASSLELAKNIQYFGAGTRLSVL.

The CDR3 nucleotides read TGTGCCAGCAGCTACCTAGCGGGAGGGGGAGGTGAGCAGTTCTTC. It yields the protein CASSYLAGGGGEQFF. The V call is TRBV7-9, the J call TRBJ2-1, with 12 positions matching TRBD2. This CDR3 has 15 residues. The junction had 7 bases not matched to a gene; V was cut back by 4 bases and J by 9 bases. Germline V lookup: CDR1 SEHNR, CDR2 FQNEAQ (reference sequence).

The chain links TRBV9 to TRBJ2-5; 8 bases align to TRBD2. Unmatched junction bases numbered 6, after V lost 0 bases and J lost 5 bases. The germline gives CDR1 SGDLS, CDR2 YYNGEE. The CDR3 loop spans 15 amino acids. CDR3 protein: CASSVEREPGETQYF. In DNA, the CDR3 is TGTGCCAGCAGCGTAGAGCGGGAGCCGGGCGAGACCCAGTACTTC.

The chain is built from TRBV15 and TRBJ1-2, with D tentatively TRBD1 (6 bases). CDR3 length equals 13 residues. V was shortened by 0 bases and J by 8 bases, with 10 bases between the two germline ends. Germline V CDR1 and CDR2: LNHNV, YYDKDF (reference sequence). The CDR3 region is CATSREQGGGYTF. The CDR3 nucleotides read TGTGCCACCAGCAGAGAACAGGGTGGAGGCTACACCTTC.

The chain has TRBV19 and TRBJ2-6, with D hard to call. Per the germline V gene, CDR1 is LNHDA and CDR2 is SQIVND (reference sequence). V was pared by 5 bases and J by 8 bases, with 10 bases between. This CDR3 is 13 amino acids long. The CDR3 sequence is CASSLIPSNVLTF. DNA for the CDR3: TGTGCCAGTAGTCTTATCCCCTCCAACGTCCTGACTTTC.

This chain links TRBV7-2 with TRBJ2-3; D unresolved. CDR1 and CDR2 from the germline V gene are SGHTA and FQGNSA. This CDR3 spans 13 amino acids. Between the trimmed V and J ends, which lost 0 bases and 6 bases, there was a span of 7 bases. The DNA of the CDR3 is TGTGCCAGCAGCTTAGCGGGGTGGGATACGCAGTATTTT. Protein: CASSLAGWDTQYF. Together with reference TRBV7-2 and TRBJ2-3, the CDR3 gives the full variable domain: GAGVSQSPSNKVTEKGKDVELRCDPISGHTALYWYRQSLGQGLEFLIYFQGNSAPDKSGLPSDRFSAERTGGSVSTLTIQRTQQEDSAVYLCASSLAGWDTQYFGPGTRLTVL.

The CDR3 sequence is CASSLDYDQPQHF. CDR3 DNA: TGTGCCAGCAGCTTAGATTATGATCAGCCCCAGCATTTT. This chain uses TRBV11-2 with TRBJ1-5; D is uncertain. V shed 0 bases and J shed 5 bases, with 5 bases lying between them. The CDR3 runs to 13 residues. Looked up from germline, CDR1 is SGHAT and CDR2 is FQNNGV. Full variable domain (rest looked up from reference TRBV11-2 and TRBJ1-5): EAGVAQSPRYKIIEKRQSVAFWCNPISGHATLYWYQQILGQGPKLLIQFQNNGVVDDSQLPKDRFSAERLKGVDSTLKIQPAKLEDSAVYLCASSLDYDQPQHFGDGTRLSIL.

Concerning this clone itself: This same CDR3 is encoded by further DNA sequences in the sample. CDR3 sequence (DNA): TGCGCCAGCAGCTTGGCCCCCCGGGAGACCCAGTACTTC. The encoded protein is CASSLAPRETQYF. The rearrangement uses TRBV5-1 and TRBJ2-5; D is undetermined. Trimming stripped 0 bases from V and 5 bases from J, with 8 bases between. Germline V gene lookup returns CDR1 SGHRS and CDR2 YFSETQ. CDR3 length: 13 residues.

The chain has TRBV6-5 and TRBJ1-5; unclear D gene. Germline V gene data show CDR1 as MNHEY and CDR2 as SVGAGI. V lost 6 bases and J 2 bases, leaving 14 bases between the germline ends. CDR3 length equals 15 residues. The CDR3 bases are TGTGCCAGCAGCCTCCACCACAGTGGCAATCAGCCCCAGCATTTT. Its translation is CASSLHHSGNQPQHF.

The CDR3 loop is CASSLASGAVSYNEQFF. The CDR3 DNA reads TGCGCCAGCAGCTTGGCCTCGGGGGCCGTCTCCTACAATGAGCAGTTCTTC. This sequence joins TRBV5-1 and TRBJ2-1; D may be TRBD1 or TRBD2 (6 bases each). The V gene's germline CDR1 is SGHRS and CDR2 YFSETQ. V lost 0 bases to trimming and J lost 0 bases, with 13 bases between them. This CDR3 has 17 amino acids.

This chain links TRBV28 with TRBJ2-7; maybe TRBD1 (5 bases). The length of the CDR3 is 14 residues. Germline CDR1 and CDR2: MDHEN and SYDVKM. With 10 bases removed from V and 2 bases from J, the gap between germline ends came to 18 bases. The CDR3 loop reads CATLTQGVPYEQYF. CDR3 bases: TGTGCCACCCTAACCCAGGGCGTCCCCTACGAGCAGTACTTC.

V and J are TRBV29-1 and TRBJ2-7, with 10 bases that match TRBD1. With V trimmed by 7 bases and J by 4 bases, 7 bases remained unmatched. Germline-derived CDR1 and CDR2 are SQVTM and ANQGSEA. This CDR3 comprises 13 residues. CDR3 in DNA: TGCAGCGGGGGCGGGGGACAGGGGTACGAGCAGTACTTC. It codes for CSGGGGQGYEQYF.

On this clone itself: This sample includes further DNA sequences coding for the same CDR3. J is TRBJ2-2 and V is TRBV7-3, with unresolved D. V shed 2 bases and J shed 1 base, with 2 bases lying between them. The V gene's germline CDR1 is SGHTA and CDR2 FQGTGA. The CDR3 has 13 amino acids. The CDR3 region has the DNA TGTGCCAGCAGCTTAGGGAACACCGGGGAGCTGTTTTTT. It specifies CASSLGNTGELFF.

The chain has TRBV9 and TRBJ1-1, with 7 bases that match TRBD1. CDR3 length equals 16 residues. The J segment lost 0 bases and the V segment lost 3 bases, leaving 8 bases of the junction unmatched. Germline-derived CDR1 and CDR2 are SGDLS and YYNGEE. The CDR3 DNA reads TGTGCCAGCAGCGCGACAGGGAAGATCATGAACACTGAAGCTTTCTTT. Protein: CASSATGKIMNTEAFF. Together with reference TRBV9 and TRBJ1-1, the CDR3 gives the full variable domain: DSGVTQTPKHLITATGQRVTLRCSPRSGDLSVYWYQQSLDQGLQFLIQYYNGEERAKGNILERFSAQQFPDLHSELNLSSLELGDSALYFCASSATGKIMNTEAFFGQGTRLTVV.

The chain uses TRBV7-2 and TRBJ2-7, with D possibly matching TRBD1 (6 bases). The ends were cut back, 0 bases at V and 3 bases at J, with 18 bases in the middle. In germline, CDR1 is SGHTA, CDR2 FQGNSA. This CDR3 region has 17 residues. CDR3 DNA sequence: TGTGCCAGCAGCTTAGCGGGTCCGAGACAGGCGAACTACGAGCAGTACTTC. Protein sequence: CASSLAGPRQANYEQYF.

The chain employs TRBV11-2 and TRBJ1-1, with 7 bases that match TRBD1. CDR1 and CDR2 from the germline V gene are SGHAT and FQNNGV. The CDR3 totals 13 residues. With V trimmed by 2 bases and J by 10 bases, 7 bases remained unmatched. Written as DNA, the CDR3 is TGTGCCAGCAGCTTAAGTACAGGGGTTGCAGCTTTCTTT. Protein product: CASSLSTGVAAFF.

This clone occurred once. This rearrangement joins TRBV29-1 to TRBJ2-3, with 10 bases lining up with TRBD1. The CDR3 is made up of 16 amino acids. V was pared by 4 bases and J by 3 bases, with 10 bases of the junction left unmatched. CDR1 and CDR2 (germline): SQVTM, ANQGSEA. The CDR3 protein is CSVVGTGTGETDTQYF. CDR3 DNA sequence: TGCAGCGTTGTCGGAACCGGGACAGGGGAGACAGATACGCAGTATTTT.

The rearrangement uses TRBV19 and TRBJ2-7, with TRBD2 identical over 7 bases. The J segment lost 8 bases and the V segment lost 3 bases, leaving 4 bases of the junction unmatched. Per germline, CDR1 LNHDA and CDR2 SQIVND (reference sequence). This CDR3 has 12 amino acids. The CDR3 region has the DNA TGTGCCAGTAGTATGCGGGGAGGGCAGCAGTACTTC. Translated, it gives CASSMRGGQQYF.

The V call is TRBV5-5, the J call TRBJ2-1, with unresolved D. The CDR3 has 12 amino acids. CDR1 is SGHKS, CDR2 YYEKEE, per germline (reference sequence). The V end lost 0 bases, the J end lost 10 bases, and 8 bases lay between the germline ends. The CDR3 is CASSLGVGEQFF. The CDR3 bases are TGTGCCAGCAGCTTGGGTGTCGGAGAGCAGTTCTTC.

The genes are TRBV7-8 and TRBJ2-7; TRBD2 agrees at 10 bases. V lost 1 base to trimming and J lost 7 bases; unmatched junction nucleotides: 7. The CDR3 loop spans 15 amino acids. CDR1 is SGHVS and CDR2 is FQNEAQ in the germline V gene. CDR3 amino acids: CASSLVLAGVGEQYF. CDR3 DNA: TGTGCCAGCAGCTTAGTCCTAGCGGGAGTTGGGGAGCAGTACTTC.